A single sample gave rise to the 9 T cell receptor beta chains below, sequenced in a study of cytomegalovirus exposure and HLA in healthy donors (dated by TCRdb to between 2016 and 2019). The library was obtained by the immunoSEQ multiplex PCR assay. For the multiplex PCR, a mixture combining 60 forward primers for TCR Vbeta segments and 13 reverse primers for TCR Jbeta segments was used. In its TCRdb copy, this immuneACCESS table keeps in-frame sequences only and misses some clones. Where compared with another copy, unresolved V genes explain less than half of these, and the others have no known cause. The sample table lists approximately 120,000 clones, roughly four fifths of them with a count of one. The biggest ten clones account for roughly 3% of the sample. The sequenced sample consisted of PBMCs. The receptor source for this set is a man aged 25 to 40 in good health and CMV-seronegative.

The CDR3 DNA sequence: TGTGCCAGTACCAAAGAGGGTAGCACTGAAGCTTTCTTT. Translating gives CASTKEGSTEAFF. V and J are TRBV19 and TRBJ1-1; no clear D gene. The germline V gene encodes CDR1 LNHDA and CDR2 SQIVND (reference sequence). The CDR3 is made up of 13 amino acids. V shed 7 bases and J shed 4 bases, with 13 bases lying between them.

The chain links TRBV30 to TRBJ1-5; a possible D gene is TRBD1 (6 bases). Trimming took 3 bases from V and 0 from J, leaving 21 bases between them. The germline CDR1 and CDR2 sequences are GTSNPN and SVGIG (reference sequence). This CDR3 is 18 amino acids long. CDR3 protein: CAWSVQWGGAYSNQPQHF. In DNA form, the CDR3 reads TGTGCCTGGAGCGTACAATGGGGGGGGGCGTATAGCAATCAGCCCCAGCATTTT.

This sequence joins TRBV6-1 and TRBJ2-1; D might be TRBD2 (6 bases). Looked up from germline, CDR1 is MNHNS and CDR2 is SASEGT. V lost 0 bases and J 14 bases, leaving 14 bases between the germline ends. The CDR3 totals 13 residues. The CDR3 loop reads CASSEARGREEFF. For the CDR3, the DNA is TGTGCCAGCAGTGAAGCGCGGGGACGGGAAGAGTTCTTC.

Only a few counts were recorded for this clone. The chain links TRBV6-5 to TRBJ2-1, with TRBD1 matching 8 bases. The ends lost 3 bases at V and 7 bases at J; junction bases unmatched: 5. The CDR3 has 14 residues. Germline V lookup: CDR1 MNHEY, CDR2 SVGAGI. Here the CDR3 DNA reads TGTGCCAGCAGTTATCAGGGGGCAGGTAATGAGCAGTTCTTC. Protein product: CASSYQGAGNEQFF.

This chain links TRBV11-2 with TRBJ1-1; 7 bases agree with TRBD1. Germline trimming cut 4 bases from V and 1 base from J; bases unmatched to any gene: 3. In germline, CDR1 is SGHAT, CDR2 FQNNGV. The length of the CDR3 is 14 residues. The CDR3 nucleotides read TGTGCCAGCAGCTCGGGACAGAGGAACACTGAAGCTTTCTTT. Translated, it gives CASSSGQRNTEAFF.

The chain links TRBV9 to TRBJ1-1; D is uncertain. Trimming left V 2 bases short and J 5 bases short, with 16 bases between. The CDR3 is 15 amino acids. The germline gives CDR1 SGDLS, CDR2 YYNGEE. CDR3 bases: TGTGCCAGCAGCGTTTTCGACACGATAAAGACTGAAGCTTTCTTT. This gives the protein CASSVFDTIKTEAFF.

This clone was counted only a few times. The chain employs TRBV18 and TRBJ2-7; TRBD2 matches at 13 bases. Trimming at V came to 3 bases and at J to 7 bases, leaving 6 bases not matched to a gene. In germline, CDR1 is KGHSH, CDR2 LQKENI. The CDR3 extends over 15 amino acids. The CDR3 nucleotides are TGTGCCAGCTCACCCACTAGCGGGGGGGCCTGGGAGCAGTACTTC. This encodes CASSPTSGGAWEQYF.

The sample holds a few counts of this clone. CDR3 region: CASSLVWGDTEAFF. The CDR3 coding sequence is TGTGCCAGCAGCCTGGTCTGGGGGGACACTGAAGCTTTCTTT. This sequence joins TRBV7-2 and TRBJ1-1; TRBD1 might be the D (5 bases). This CDR3 is built from 14 residues. V lost 5 bases and J 3 bases, leaving 13 bases between the germline ends. Germline-derived CDR1 and CDR2 are SGHTA and FQGNSA.

This chain links TRBV7-9 with TRBJ2-1; possible D gene TRBD1, 6 bases. Trimming took 5 bases from V and 4 from J, leaving 15 bases between them. CDR3 length: 15 residues. Germline lookup yields CDR1 SEHNR and CDR2 FQNEAQ (reference sequence). CDR3 coding DNA: TGTGCCAGCAGCCCCCTAGGGGGAACTTACAATGAGCAGTTCTTC. It specifies CASSPLGGTYNEQFF.